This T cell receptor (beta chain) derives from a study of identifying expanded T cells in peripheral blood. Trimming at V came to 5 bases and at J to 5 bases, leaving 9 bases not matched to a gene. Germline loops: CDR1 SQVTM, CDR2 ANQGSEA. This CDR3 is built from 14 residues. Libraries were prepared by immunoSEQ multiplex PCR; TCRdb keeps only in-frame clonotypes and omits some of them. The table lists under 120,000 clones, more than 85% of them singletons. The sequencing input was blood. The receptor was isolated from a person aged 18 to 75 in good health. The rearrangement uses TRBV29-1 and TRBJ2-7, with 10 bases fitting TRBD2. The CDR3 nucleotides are TGCAGCGTTCGCCCGGTAAGCGGGGGGGACGAGCAGTACTTC. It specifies CSVRPVSGGDEQYF.